One sample yielded the 11 T cell receptor beta chains listed below, sequenced in a study of CD8 T cells in ankylosing spondylitis. TCRdb processed the 5' RACE reads anew with MiXCR; each CDR3 protein has one entry. This sample has fewer than 250,000 distinct CDR3 sequences; roughly 10% occur once, and the top ten carry about 20%. The sequenced sample was blood, either unsorted or a sorted T cell fraction (not recorded which). The receptors originated from a male donor with ankylosing spondylitis or in good health (not recorded which).

This clonotype was seen at least ten times. J is TRBJ2-3 and V is TRBV7-2, with 10 bases lining up with TRBD2. The germline V gene encodes CDR1 SGHTA and CDR2 FQGNSA. Trimming cost V 11 bases and J 2 bases; bases outside gene matches: 7. The CDR3 consists of 14 residues. Here the CDR3 DNA reads TGTGCCCACTTAGGACTAGCGGACACAGATACGCAGTATTTT. Amino acids: CAHLGLADTDTQYF.

V is TRBV28 and J is TRBJ2-7; TRBD2 aligns across 9 bases. The CDR3 covers 15 residues. The V segment lost 3 bases and the J segment 6 bases; nucleotides outside the gene matches: 9. Per the germline V gene, CDR1 is MDHEN and CDR2 is SYDVKM. This chain's CDR3 is CASSLATSGVTEQYF. The CDR3 coding sequence is TGTGCCAGCAGTTTGGCGACTAGCGGAGTAACCGAGCAGTACTTC.

This clonotype was seen repeatedly, ten times or more. The chain links TRBV20-1 to TRBJ2-2; D might be TRBD2 (6 bases). The germline V gene encodes CDR1 DFQATT and CDR2 SNEGSKA (reference sequence). CDR3 length equals 13 residues. V lost 7 bases and J lost 2, with 11 bases in between. The CDR3 loop reads CSGPRGNTGELFF. DNA of the CDR3: TGCAGTGGTCCGCGGGGAAACACCGGGGAGCTGTTTTTT.

There are many counts of this clonotype. CDR3 sequence: CASSVGARDIQYF. DNA of the CDR3: TGCGCCAGCAGTGTAGGGGCGCGCGACATTCAGTACTTC. The chain joins TRBV10-2 to TRBJ2-4; tentatively, D is TRBD1 (5 bases). The V gene lost 4 bases and the J gene lost 8 bases, with 12 bases spanning the gap. CDR3 size: 13 residues. Germline loops: CDR1 WSHSY, CDR2 SAAADI.

The chain couples TRBV24-1 to TRBJ2-2, with D perhaps matching TRBD2 (6 bases). Germline V gene sequence: CDR1 KGHDR, CDR2 SFDVKD. Trimming shortened V by 4 bases and J by 2 bases, and 10 bases separated the two germline ends. The CDR3 has 15 amino acids. The CDR3 DNA reads as TGTGCCACCAGTGAATCAGGACTAAACACCGGGGAGCTGTTTTTT. This translates into CATSESGLNTGELFF.

Many counts were recorded for this clonotype. This chain links TRBV20-1 with TRBJ2-2, with a tentative D call TRBD2 (5 bases). Trimming took 0 bases from V and 7 from J, leaving 18 bases between them. Looked up from germline, CDR1 is DFQATT and CDR2 is SNEGSKA (reference sequence). CDR3 length: 16 residues. The CDR3 DNA follows: TGCAGTGCTAGAGAGGTTTCGGGGTTGACGGACGGGGAGCTGTTTTTT. Protein product: CSAREVSGLTDGELFF.

This clonotype occurred many times. The rearrangement joins TRBV29-1 to TRBJ2-1, with TRBD1 identical over 9 bases. Germline V gives CDR1 SQVTM, CDR2 ANQGSEA. CDR3 length: 13 amino acids. With V trimmed by 7 bases and J by 3 bases, 4 bases remained unmatched. CDR3: CSGGQGGYNEQFF. The CDR3 DNA is TGCAGCGGGGGACAGGGAGGCTACAATGAGCAGTTCTTC.

This clonotype was seen repeatedly, ten times or more. This chain uses TRBV29-1 with TRBJ2-1, with D perhaps TRBD1 (6 bases). The ends were cut back, 3 bases at V and 10 bases at J, with 10 bases in the middle. The CDR3 consists of 11 residues. Germline-derived CDR1 and CDR2 are SQVTM and ANQGSEA. CDR3 residues: CSVEIGQEQFF. The CDR3, as DNA: TGCAGCGTTGAGATAGGACAGGAGCAGTTCTTC.

This clonotype occurred many times. This chain joins TRBV3-1 and TRBJ2-5; TRBD2 matches 14 bases. Germline V gene lookup returns CDR1 LGHDT and CDR2 YNNKEL (reference sequence). CDR3 length: 16 amino acids. J was trimmed by 4 bases and V by 6 bases; bases with no gene match: 7. CDR3 DNA: TGTGCCAGCAGACTGACTAGCGGGGGGGCAGGAGAGACCCAGTACTTC. This encodes CASRLTSGGAGETQYF.

Comments on this clonotype: This may arise from a read error, as a much more abundant clone is one base away. CDR3 region: CACTDSGPGELFF. The CDR3 DNA is TGTGCCTGCACCGATTCCGGGCCCGGGGAGCTGTTTTTT. V gene TRBV12-3 or TRBV12-4 combines with J gene TRBJ2-2, with D unclear. The CDR3 covers 13 residues. Trimming left V 11 bases short and J 6 bases short, with 16 bases between.

This clonotype was seen many times. The CDR3 nucleotides read TGTGCCAGCAACAACGTAGTTGCGGGGGCCCTCACAGATACGCAGTATTTT. This codes for CASNNVVAGALTDTQYF. The chain links TRBV9 to TRBJ2-3; weak D call: TRBD2 (7 bases). The length of the CDR3 is 17 residues. Germline CDR1 SGDLS, CDR2 YYNGEE. The V end lost 6 bases, the J end lost 2 bases, and 22 bases lay between the germline ends.